Detailed here is one TCR beta chain. Its target is unknown. A much more abundant neighbour one base away suggests this may be a read error. The germline V gene has CDR1 SGHTA and CDR2 FQGNSA. V gave up 5 bases and J gave up 11 bases, with 18 bases separating them. The CDR3 is 13 residues long. The data originate from a study of blood T cells in healthy people across ages. Study outcomes and limitations: Across samples, TCR beta diversity tracked strongly with naive T cell percentage.

It was with a sample-barcoded 5' primer and a J-beta primer mix that a second PCR of roughly 6 to 12 cycles was run. TCRdb processed the 5' RACE reads anew with MiXCR; each CDR3 protein has one entry. The sample lists 600,000 to 800,000 distinct CDR3 sequences, roughly half occurring once. Individuals who donated were healthy Caucasians from Russia aged 6 to 90. This sequence was found in an elderly woman in good health. The sequenced sample was blood. This chain links TRBV7-2 with TRBJ2-5, with D tentatively TRBD2 (6 bases). Here the CDR3 reads CASSVLTGTEQYF. The CDR3 region has the DNA TGTGCCAGCAGCGTCCTCACGGGGACTGAGCAGTACTTC.